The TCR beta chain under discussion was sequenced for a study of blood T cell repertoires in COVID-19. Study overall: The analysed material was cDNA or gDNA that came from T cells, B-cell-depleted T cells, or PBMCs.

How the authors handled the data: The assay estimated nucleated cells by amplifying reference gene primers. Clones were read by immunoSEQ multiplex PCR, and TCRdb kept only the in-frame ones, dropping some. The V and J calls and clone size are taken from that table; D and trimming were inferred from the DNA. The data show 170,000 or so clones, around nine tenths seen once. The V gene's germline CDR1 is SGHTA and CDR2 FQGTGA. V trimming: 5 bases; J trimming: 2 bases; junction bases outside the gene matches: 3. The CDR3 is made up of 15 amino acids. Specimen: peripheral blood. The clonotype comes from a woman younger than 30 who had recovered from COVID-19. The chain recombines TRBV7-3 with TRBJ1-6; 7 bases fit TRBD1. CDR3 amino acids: CASSPTGAYNSPLHF. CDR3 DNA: TGTGCCAGCAGCCCAACAGGGGCCTATAATTCACCCCTCCACTTT.